The 15 T cell receptor beta chains presented below share a single source sample, sequenced in a study of PD-1 blockade in classical Hodgkin lymphoma. The protocol was immunoSEQ multiplex PCR, while the TCRdb copy is restricted to in-frame clones and leaves out a portion. The sample records around 28,000 clones, roughly 85% being singletons. Patients all relapsed after autologous stem cell transplantation, and there was variation in brentuximab vedotin exposure. Sequenced material: peripheral blood mononuclear cells (PBMCs), taken before the second cycle of nivolumab. These receptors were taken from a human donor with classical Hodgkin lymphoma.

This chain connects TRBV6-1 to TRBJ2-7, with D tentatively TRBD1 (5 bases). V gave up 4 bases and J gave up 1 base, with 5 bases separating them. The length of the CDR3 is 12 residues. Germline lookup yields CDR1 MNHNS and CDR2 SASEGT. CDR3 in DNA: TGTGCCAGCAGTGGGACATCCTACGAGCAGTACGTC. It is translated as CASSGTSYEQYV.

V and J are TRBV10-3 and TRBJ2-6; 12 bases are shared with TRBD2. This CDR3 region has 16 residues. CDR1 is ENHRY, CDR2 SYGVKD, per germline. After removal of 6 bases from V and 1 base from J, the junction contained 1 base not matched to a gene. CDR3 coding DNA: TGTGCCATCAGGGGACTAGCGGGTTCTGGGGCCAACGTCCTGACTTTC. Its protein is CAIRGLAGSGANVLTF.

This sequence joins TRBV9 and TRBJ2-1; 10 bases fit TRBD1. Germline CDR1 reads SGDLS; CDR2 reads YYNGEE. V dropped 3 bases and J dropped 11; count of bases not matched to a gene: 5. The CDR3 totals 13 residues. In nucleotides, the CDR3 is TGTGCCAGCAGCGACGGACAGGGGGTAAAGCAGTTCTTC. Its protein is CASSDGQGVKQFF. The full variable domain, in which reference TRBV9 and TRBJ2-1 provide the parts outside the CDR3, is DSGVTQTPKHLITATGQRVTLRCSPRSGDLSVYWYQQSLDQGLQFLIQYYNGEERAKGNILERFSAQQFPDLHSELNLSSLELGDSALYFCASSDGQGVKQFFGPGTRLTVL.

This clone was recorded a few times. V is TRBV18 and J is TRBJ2-7; no reliable D call. Trimming left V 6 bases short and J 1 base short, with 10 bases between. Germline loops: CDR1 KGHSH, CDR2 LQKENI. This CDR3 is 13 amino acids long. CDR3: CASSILGSYEQYF. The CDR3 DNA sequence: TGTGCCAGCTCGATCTTAGGGTCCTACGAGCAGTACTTC.

This chain joins TRBV6-1 and TRBJ1-2; D gene uncertain. From germline, CDR1 is MNHNS and CDR2 SASEGT. This CDR3 region has 13 residues. Trimming removed 2 bases from V and 8 bases from J, with 12 bases in between. The CDR3 is CASSEWRARGYTF. In nucleotides, the CDR3 is TGTGCCAGCAGTGAATGGAGGGCCCGCGGCTACACCTTC.

The count of this clone is one. This chain connects TRBV4-1 to TRBJ2-5; 12 nucleotides agree with TRBD2. This CDR3 spans 18 amino acids. The junction had 11 bases not matched to a gene; V was cut back by 1 base and J by 5 bases. CDR1 is MGHRA and CDR2 is YSYEKL in the germline V gene. CDR3 DNA: TGCGCCAGCAGCCAAGTTCCGCTAGCGGGAGGGCCGGAGGAGACCCAGTACTTC. It yields the protein CASSQVPLAGGPEETQYF.

This chain connects TRBV7-9 to TRBJ2-7, with TRBD2 matching over 9 bases. Germline CDR1 is SEHNR and CDR2 is FQNEAQ (reference sequence). The V gene end was trimmed by 5 bases and the J gene end by 3 bases; junction bases not matched to a gene: 11. There are 16 residues in the CDR3. The DNA for the CDR3 is TGTGCCAGCAGCCCAAATCTAGCTAGCGGGATCTACGAGCAGTACTTC. Protein product: CASSPNLASGIYEQYF.

J is TRBJ2-7 and V is TRBV7-2; D not resolved. The CDR3 is 11 amino acids. Germline V CDR1 and CDR2: SGHTA, FQGNSA. Trimming shortened V by 4 bases and J by 5 bases, and 6 bases separated the two germline ends. CDR3 nucleotide sequence: TGTGCCAGCAGCTATCTAAACGAGCAGTACTTC. Its protein is CASSYLNEQYF.

This chain uses TRBV7-2 with TRBJ2-1; D remains ambiguous. Per the germline V gene, CDR1 is SGHTA and CDR2 is FQGNSA. The CDR3 has 12 amino acids. Trimming stripped 5 bases from V and 8 bases from J, with 10 bases between. The CDR3 DNA follows: TGTGCCAGCAGCGGATCTAGGTATGAGCAGTTCTTC. It is translated as CASSGSRYEQFF.

This sequence joins TRBV5-1 and TRBJ1-6; TRBD1 matches 10 bases. Germline values: CDR1 SGHRS, CDR2 YFSETQ. V lost 4 bases, J lost 7 bases, and 20 bases stayed unmatched. The CDR3 extends over 20 amino acids. CDR3 sequence reads: CASSRAGQGTGLGRNSPLHF. CDR3 DNA sequence: TGCGCCAGCAGCCGAGCGGGACAGGGGACGGGCCTGGGACGGAATTCACCCCTCCACTTT. The full variable domain, with the rest looked up from reference TRBV5-1 and TRBJ1-6, is KAGVTQTPRYLIKTRGQQVTLSCSPISGHRSVSWYQQTPGQGLQFLFEYFSETQRNKGNFPGRFSGRQFSNSRSEMNVSTLELGDSALYLCASSRAGQGTGLGRNSPLHFGNGTRLTVT.

The chain recombines TRBV20-1 with TRBJ1-4; D call uncertain. Germline-derived CDR1 and CDR2 are DFQATT and SNEGSKA (reference sequence). The CDR3 covers 11 residues. The germline V and J ends were trimmed by 3 bases and 7 bases, with 6 bases remaining between them. CDR3 DNA sequence: TGCAGTGCTAGGGAAGGTGAAAAACTGTTTTTT. Encoded protein: CSAREGEKLFF.

This clone showed up just once. V is TRBV10-3 and J is TRBJ2-1; D uncertain. This CDR3 is built from 13 residues. Germline V lookup: CDR1 ENHRY, CDR2 SYGVKD. V gave up 2 bases and J gave up 3 bases, with 5 bases separating them. This chain's CDR3 is CAISEGNYNEQFF. The CDR3 DNA reads TGTGCCATCAGTGAGGGGAACTACAATGAGCAGTTCTTC.

The CDR3 region is CASRTGGDFNYGYTF. DNA of the CDR3: TGTGCCAGCCGGACCGGCGGAGACTTTAACTATGGCTACACCTTC. The J gene is TRBJ1-2, the V gene TRBV4-2; the D is unclear. V was shortened by 8 bases and J by 1 base, with 17 bases between the two germline ends. The CDR3 has 15 amino acids. From germline, CDR1 is LGHNA and CDR2 YNFKEQ.

This clone counts as medium-sized (0.01 to 0.1%). This chain uses TRBV21-1 with TRBJ2-2; the tabulated D call, TRBD1, remains unverified against the DNA. TRBV21-1 is reported as a pseudogene. CDR3 length: 16 residues. CDR3: CASSPRQDPNTGELFF. CDR3 bases: TGTGCCAGCAGCCCCAGACAGGATCCGAACACCGGGGAGCTGTTTTTT.

The J gene is TRBJ2-7, the V gene TRBV18, with D possibly being TRBD2 (6 bases). Germline V gene sequence: CDR1 KGHSH, CDR2 LQKENI. V was clipped by 4 bases and J by 6 bases, with 13 bases between them. The length of the CDR3 is 13 residues. The CDR3 is CASSLSDGGEQYV. The CDR3 nucleotides are TGTGCCAGCTCACTATCGGACGGGGGCGAGCAGTACGTC.